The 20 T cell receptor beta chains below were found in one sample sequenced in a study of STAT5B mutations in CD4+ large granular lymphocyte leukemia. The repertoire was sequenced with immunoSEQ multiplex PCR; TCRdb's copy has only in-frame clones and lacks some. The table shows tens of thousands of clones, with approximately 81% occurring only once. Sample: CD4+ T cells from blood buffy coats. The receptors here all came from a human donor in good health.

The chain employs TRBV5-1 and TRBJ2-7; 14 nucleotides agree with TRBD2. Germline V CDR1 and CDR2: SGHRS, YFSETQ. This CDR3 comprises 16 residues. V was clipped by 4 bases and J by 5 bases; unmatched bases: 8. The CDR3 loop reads CASSIGTSGSINEQYF. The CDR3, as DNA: TGCGCCAGCAGCATAGGGACTAGCGGGAGCATAAACGAGCAGTACTTC.

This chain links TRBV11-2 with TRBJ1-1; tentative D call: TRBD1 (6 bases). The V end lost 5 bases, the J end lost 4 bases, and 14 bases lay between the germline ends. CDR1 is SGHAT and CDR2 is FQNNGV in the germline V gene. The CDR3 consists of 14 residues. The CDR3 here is CASSQGRSSTEAFF. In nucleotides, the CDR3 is TGTGCCAGCAGCCAGGGGCGGAGTAGCACTGAAGCTTTCTTT. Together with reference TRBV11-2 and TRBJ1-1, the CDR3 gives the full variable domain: EAGVAQSPRYKIIEKRQSVAFWCNPISGHATLYWYQQILGQGPKLLIQFQNNGVVDDSQLPKDRFSAERLKGVDSTLKIQPAKLEDSAVYLCASSQGRSSTEAFFGQGTRLTVV.

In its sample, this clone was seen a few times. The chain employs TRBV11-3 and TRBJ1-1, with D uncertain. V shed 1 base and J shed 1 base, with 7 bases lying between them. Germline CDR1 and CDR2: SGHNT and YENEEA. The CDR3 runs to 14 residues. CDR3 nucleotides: TGTGCCAGCAGCTTAGGCAAGGGGAACACTGAAGCTTTCTTT. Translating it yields CASSLGKGNTEAFF.

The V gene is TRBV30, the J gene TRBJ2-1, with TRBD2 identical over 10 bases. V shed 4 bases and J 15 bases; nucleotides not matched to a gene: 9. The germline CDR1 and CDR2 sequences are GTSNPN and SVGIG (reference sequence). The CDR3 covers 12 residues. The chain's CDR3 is CAWNQAGGEPFF. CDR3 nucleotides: TGTGCCTGGAATCAAGCGGGAGGGGAACCGTTCTTC. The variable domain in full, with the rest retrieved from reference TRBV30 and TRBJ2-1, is SQTIHQWPATLVQPVGSPLSLECTVEGTSNPNLYWYRQAAGRGLQLLFYSVGIGQISSEVPQNLSASRPQDRQFILSSKKLLLSDSGFYLCAWNQAGGEPFFGPGTRLTVL.

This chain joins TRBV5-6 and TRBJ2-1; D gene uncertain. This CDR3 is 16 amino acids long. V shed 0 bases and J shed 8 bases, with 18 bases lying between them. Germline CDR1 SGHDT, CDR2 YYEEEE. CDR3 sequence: CASSLAVSSLLDEQFF. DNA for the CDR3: TGTGCCAGCAGCTTGGCCGTCTCGAGCCTTTTGGATGAGCAGTTCTTC.

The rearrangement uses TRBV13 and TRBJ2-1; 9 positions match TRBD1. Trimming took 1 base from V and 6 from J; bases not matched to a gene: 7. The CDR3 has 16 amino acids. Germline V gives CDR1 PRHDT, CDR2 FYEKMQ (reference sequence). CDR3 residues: CASSLVPETGGNEQFF. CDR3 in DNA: TGTGCCAGCAGCTTAGTACCCGAGACAGGGGGCAATGAGCAGTTCTTC.

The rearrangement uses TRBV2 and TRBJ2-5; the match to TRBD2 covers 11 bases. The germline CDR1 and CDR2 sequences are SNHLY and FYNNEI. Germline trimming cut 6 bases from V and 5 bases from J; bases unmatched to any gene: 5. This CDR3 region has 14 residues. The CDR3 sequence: CASRTSGSFETQYF. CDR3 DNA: TGTGCCAGCAGAACTAGCGGGAGCTTTGAGACCCAGTACTTC.

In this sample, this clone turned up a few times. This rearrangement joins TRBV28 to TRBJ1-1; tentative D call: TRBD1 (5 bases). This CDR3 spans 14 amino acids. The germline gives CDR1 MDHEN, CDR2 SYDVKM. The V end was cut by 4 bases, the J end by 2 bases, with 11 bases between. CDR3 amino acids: CASSSGGLNTEAFF. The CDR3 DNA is TGTGCCAGCAGTTCGGGGGGGTTAAACACTGAAGCTTTCTTT.

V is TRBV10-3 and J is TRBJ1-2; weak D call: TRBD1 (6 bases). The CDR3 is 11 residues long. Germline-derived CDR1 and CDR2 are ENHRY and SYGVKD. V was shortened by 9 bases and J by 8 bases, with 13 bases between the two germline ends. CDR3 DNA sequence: TGTGCCATAAACAATGACAGGGGCTACACCTTC. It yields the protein CAINNDRGYTF.

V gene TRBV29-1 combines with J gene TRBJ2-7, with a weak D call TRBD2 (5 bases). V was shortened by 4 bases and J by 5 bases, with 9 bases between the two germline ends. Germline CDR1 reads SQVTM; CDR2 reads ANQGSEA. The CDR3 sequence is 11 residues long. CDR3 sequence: CSVGWGDEQYF. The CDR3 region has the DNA TGCAGCGTTGGGTGGGGAGACGAGCAGTACTTC.

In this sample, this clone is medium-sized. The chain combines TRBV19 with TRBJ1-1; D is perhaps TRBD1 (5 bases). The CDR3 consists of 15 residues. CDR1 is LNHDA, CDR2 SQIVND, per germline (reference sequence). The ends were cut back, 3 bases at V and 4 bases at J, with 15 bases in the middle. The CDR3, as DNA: TGTGCCAGTAGTATGCAGGCGAGGAGGGGCACTGAAGCTTTCTTT. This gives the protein CASSMQARRGTEAFF.

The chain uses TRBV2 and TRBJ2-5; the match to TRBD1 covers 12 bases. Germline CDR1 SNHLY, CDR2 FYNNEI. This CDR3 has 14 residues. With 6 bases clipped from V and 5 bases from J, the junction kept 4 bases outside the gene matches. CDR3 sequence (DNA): TGTGCCAGCAGGGGGACAGGGGGCCGGGAGACCCAGTACTTC. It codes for CASRGTGGRETQYF.

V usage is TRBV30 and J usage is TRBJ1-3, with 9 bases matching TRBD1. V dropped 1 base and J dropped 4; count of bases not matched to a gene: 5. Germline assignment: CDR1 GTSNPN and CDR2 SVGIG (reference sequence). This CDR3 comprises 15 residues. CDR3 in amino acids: CAWSANRGQGNTIYF. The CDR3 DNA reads TGTGCCTGGAGTGCAAACAGGGGGCAGGGAAACACCATATATTTT.

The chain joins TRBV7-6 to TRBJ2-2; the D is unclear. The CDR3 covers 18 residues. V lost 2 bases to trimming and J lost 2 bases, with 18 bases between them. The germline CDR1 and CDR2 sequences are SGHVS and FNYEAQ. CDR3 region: CASSLPPIRATNTGELFF. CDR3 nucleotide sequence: TGTGCCAGCAGCTTACCCCCCATCCGGGCCACAAACACCGGGGAGCTGTTTTTT.

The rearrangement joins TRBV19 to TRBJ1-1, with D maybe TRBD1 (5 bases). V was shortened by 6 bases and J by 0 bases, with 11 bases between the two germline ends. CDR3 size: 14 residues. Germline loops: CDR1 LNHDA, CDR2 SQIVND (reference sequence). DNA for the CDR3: TGTGCCAGTAGGAGGGGACGCCTGAACACTGAAGCTTTCTTT. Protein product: CASRRGRLNTEAFF. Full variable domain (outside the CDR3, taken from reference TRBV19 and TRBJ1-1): DGGITQSPKYLFRKEGQNVTLSCEQNLNHDAMYWYRQDPGQGLRLIYYSQIVNDFQKGDIAEGYSVSREKKESFPLTVTSAQKNPTAFYLCASRRGRLNTEAFFGQGTRLTVV.

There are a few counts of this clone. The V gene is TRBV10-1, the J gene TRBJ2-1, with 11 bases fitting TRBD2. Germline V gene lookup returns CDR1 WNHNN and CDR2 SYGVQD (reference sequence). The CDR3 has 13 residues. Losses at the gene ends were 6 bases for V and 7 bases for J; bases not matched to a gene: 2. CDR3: CASRVAGGNEQFF. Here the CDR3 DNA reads TGCGCCAGCAGGGTAGCGGGGGGGAATGAGCAGTTCTTC.

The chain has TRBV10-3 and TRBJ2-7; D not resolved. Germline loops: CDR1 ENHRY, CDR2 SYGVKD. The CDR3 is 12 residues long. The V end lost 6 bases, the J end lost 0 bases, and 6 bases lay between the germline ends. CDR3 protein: CAISSSSYEQYF. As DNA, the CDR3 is TGTGCCATCAGCTCGAGCTCCTACGAGCAGTACTTC.

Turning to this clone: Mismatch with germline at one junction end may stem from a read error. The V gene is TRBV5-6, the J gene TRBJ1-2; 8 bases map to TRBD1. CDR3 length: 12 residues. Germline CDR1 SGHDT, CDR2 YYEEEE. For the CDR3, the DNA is TGTGCCAGCACCCTGGACAGGGCTTCCACAATCTTC. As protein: CASTLDRASTIF.

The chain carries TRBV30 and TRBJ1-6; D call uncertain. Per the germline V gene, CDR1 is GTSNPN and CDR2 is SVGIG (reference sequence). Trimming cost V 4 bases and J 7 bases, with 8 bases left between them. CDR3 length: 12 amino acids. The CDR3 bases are TGTGCCTGGACCCCTGGGAATTCACCCCTCCACTTT. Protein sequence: CAWTPGNSPLHF.

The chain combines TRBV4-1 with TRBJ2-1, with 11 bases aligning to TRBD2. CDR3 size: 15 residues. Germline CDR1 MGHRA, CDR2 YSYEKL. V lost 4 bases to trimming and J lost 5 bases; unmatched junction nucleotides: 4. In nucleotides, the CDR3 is TGCGCCAGCAGCCGACTAGCGGGACCAAACAATGAGCAGTTCTTC. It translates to CASSRLAGPNNEQFF.